This T cell receptor beta chain was observed in a study of blood T cells in healthy people across ages. A second 7 to 11 cycle PCR used barcoded and J-beta primers. TCRdb used MiXCR to reprocess the 5' RACE reads, holding one entry per CDR3 protein. In the table there are about 1.8 million distinct CDR3 sequences, around half of which are singletons. This clonotype was obtained from a woman in her 40s in good health. Material for sequencing was blood.

The CDR3 coding sequence is TGCAGCGTTGAAGATGGGGGCAGGGGCCGCGGCTACACCTTC. It codes for CSVEDGGRGRGYTF. The chain recombines TRBV29-1 with TRBJ1-2, with D possibly TRBD1 on 6 matching bases. Between the trimmed V and J ends, which lost 0 bases and 8 bases, there was a span of 16 bases. The CDR3 has 14 amino acids. Germline-derived CDR1 and CDR2 are SQVTM and ANQGSEA. Complete variable domain (other parts from reference TRBV29-1 and TRBJ1-2): SAVISQKPSRDICQRGTSLTIQCQVDSQVTMMFWYRQQPGQSLTLIATANQGSEATYESGFVIDKFPISRPNLTFSTLTVSNMSPEDSSIYLCSVEDGGRGRGYTFGSGTRLTVV.